This T cell receptor (beta chain) came from a study of cytomegalovirus exposure and HLA in healthy donors. A few counts support this clone. Antigen: not known. Trimming cost V 6 bases and J 3 bases, with 15 bases left between them. The germline gives CDR1 LNHDA, CDR2 SQIVND (reference sequence). The CDR3 has 15 amino acids. PCR was performed using 60 Vbeta and 13 Jbeta primers. The table came from immunoSEQ multiplex PCR; TCRdb's copy has only in-frame clones and leaves some out. Found here are 150,000 to 200,000 clones, roughly 70% of them singletons; the top ten hold 1.8%. Findings and caveats of the study: Later analysis found that TCR beta chains associated with HLA were more clonally expanded than other, equally common chains.

This chain joins TRBV19 and TRBJ1-5; D is possibly TRBD1 (5 bases). The specimen was PBMCs. This clonotype originated in a woman aged 25 to 45 in good health and CMV-seronegative. The CDR3 loop reads CASRLLAGDNQPQHF. The CDR3 bases are TGTGCCAGTAGACTACTGGCGGGGGACAATCAGCCCCAGCATTTT.